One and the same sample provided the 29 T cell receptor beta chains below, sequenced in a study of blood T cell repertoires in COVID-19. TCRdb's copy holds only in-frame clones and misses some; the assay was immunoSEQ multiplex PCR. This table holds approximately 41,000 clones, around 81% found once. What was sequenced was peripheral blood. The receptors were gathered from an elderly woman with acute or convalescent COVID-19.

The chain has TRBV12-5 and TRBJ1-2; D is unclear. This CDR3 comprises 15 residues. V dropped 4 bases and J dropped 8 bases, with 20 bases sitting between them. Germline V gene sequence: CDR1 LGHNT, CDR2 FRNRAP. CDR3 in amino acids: CASGSNRFGRGGYTF. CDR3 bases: TGTGCTAGTGGTTCTAACCGGTTTGGGAGAGGGGGCTACACCTTC.

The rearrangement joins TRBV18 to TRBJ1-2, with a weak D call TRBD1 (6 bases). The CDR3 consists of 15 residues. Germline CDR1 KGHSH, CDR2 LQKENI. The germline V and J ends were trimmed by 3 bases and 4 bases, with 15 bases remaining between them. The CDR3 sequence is CASSPLDSGIYGYTF. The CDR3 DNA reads TGTGCCAGCTCACCCTTGGACAGTGGGATCTATGGCTACACCTTC.

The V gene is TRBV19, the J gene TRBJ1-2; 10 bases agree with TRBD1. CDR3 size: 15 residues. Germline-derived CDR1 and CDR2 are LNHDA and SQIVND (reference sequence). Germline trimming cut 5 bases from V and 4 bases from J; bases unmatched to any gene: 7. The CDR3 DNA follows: TGTGCCAGTAGTCCCTCGACAGGGGGCGCCTATGGCTACACCTTC. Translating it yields CASSPSTGGAYGYTF. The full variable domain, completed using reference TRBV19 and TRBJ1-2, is DGGITQSPKYLFRKEGQNVTLSCEQNLNHDAMYWYRQDPGQGLRLIYYSQIVNDFQKGDIAEGYSVSREKKESFPLTVTSAQKNPTAFYLCASSPSTGGAYGYTFGSGTRLTVV.

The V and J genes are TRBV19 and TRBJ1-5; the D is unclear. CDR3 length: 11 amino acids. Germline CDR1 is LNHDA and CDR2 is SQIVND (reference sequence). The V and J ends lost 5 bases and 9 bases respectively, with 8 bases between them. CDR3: CASSPNGPQHF. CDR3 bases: TGTGCCAGTAGTCCTAATGGGCCCCAGCATTTT.

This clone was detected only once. The CDR3 DNA is TGTGCCAGCAGCATCGGGACAACCGGGGAGCTGTTTTTT. Residues: CASSIGTTGELFF. The chain carries TRBV11-3 and TRBJ2-2; tentatively, D is TRBD1 (6 bases). The length of the CDR3 is 13 residues. The germline V and J ends were trimmed by 5 bases and 5 bases, with 9 bases remaining between them. CDR1 is SGHNT, CDR2 YENEEA, per germline.

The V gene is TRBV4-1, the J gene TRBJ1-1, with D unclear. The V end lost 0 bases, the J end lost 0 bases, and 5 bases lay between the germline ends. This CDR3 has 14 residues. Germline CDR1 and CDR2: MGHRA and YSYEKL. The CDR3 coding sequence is TGCGCCAGCAGCCAAGATCTCGTGAACACTGAAGCTTTCTTT. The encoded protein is CASSQDLVNTEAFF.

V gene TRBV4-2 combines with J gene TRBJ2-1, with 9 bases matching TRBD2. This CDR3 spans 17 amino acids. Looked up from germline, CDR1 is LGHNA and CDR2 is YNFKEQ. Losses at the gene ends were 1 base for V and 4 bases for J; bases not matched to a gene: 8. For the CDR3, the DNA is TGTGCCAGCAGCCAAGGGGCTCTAAGCGGGGGGTACAATGAGCAGTTCTTC. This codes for CASSQGALSGGYNEQFF.

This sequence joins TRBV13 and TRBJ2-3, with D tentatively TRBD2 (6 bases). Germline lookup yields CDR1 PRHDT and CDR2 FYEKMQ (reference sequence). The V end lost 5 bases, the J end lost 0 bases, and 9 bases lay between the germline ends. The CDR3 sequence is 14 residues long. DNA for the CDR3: TGTGCCAGCAGCCCGGGGACTAGCACAGATACGCAGTATTTT. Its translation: CASSPGTSTDTQYF.

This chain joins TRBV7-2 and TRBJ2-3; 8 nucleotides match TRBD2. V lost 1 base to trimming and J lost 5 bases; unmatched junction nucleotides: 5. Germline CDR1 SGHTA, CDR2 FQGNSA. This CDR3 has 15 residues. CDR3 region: CASSLGVAGLDTQYF. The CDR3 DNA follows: TGTGCCAGCAGCTTAGGGGTAGCGGGGCTAGATACGCAGTATTTT.

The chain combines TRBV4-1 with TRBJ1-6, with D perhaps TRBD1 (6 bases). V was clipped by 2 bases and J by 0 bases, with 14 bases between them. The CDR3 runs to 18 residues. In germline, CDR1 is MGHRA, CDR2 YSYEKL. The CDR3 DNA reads TGCGCCAGCAGCCAAACCCAGGACAGCAGCTCCTATAATTCACCCCTCCACTTT. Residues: CASSQTQDSSSYNSPLHF.

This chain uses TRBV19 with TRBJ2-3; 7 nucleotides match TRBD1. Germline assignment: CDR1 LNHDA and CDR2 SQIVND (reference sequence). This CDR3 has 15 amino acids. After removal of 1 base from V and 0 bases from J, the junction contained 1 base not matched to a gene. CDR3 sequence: CASSIARGSTDTQYF. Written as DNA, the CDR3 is TGTGCCAGTAGTATAGCCAGGGGGAGCACAGATACGCAGTATTTT.

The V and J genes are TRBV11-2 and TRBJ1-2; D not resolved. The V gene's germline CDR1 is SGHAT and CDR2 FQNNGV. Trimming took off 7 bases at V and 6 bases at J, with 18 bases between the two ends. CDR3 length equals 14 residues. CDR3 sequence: CASTLYTAADGYTF. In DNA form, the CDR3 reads TGTGCCAGCACCCTTTATACAGCAGCCGATGGCTACACCTTC.

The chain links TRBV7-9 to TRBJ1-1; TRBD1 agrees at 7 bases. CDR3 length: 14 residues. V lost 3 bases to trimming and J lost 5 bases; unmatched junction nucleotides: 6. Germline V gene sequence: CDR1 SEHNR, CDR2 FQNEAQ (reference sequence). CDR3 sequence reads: CASSFQGGVTEAFF. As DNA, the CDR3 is TGTGCCAGCAGCTTCCAGGGGGGAGTTACTGAAGCTTTCTTT.

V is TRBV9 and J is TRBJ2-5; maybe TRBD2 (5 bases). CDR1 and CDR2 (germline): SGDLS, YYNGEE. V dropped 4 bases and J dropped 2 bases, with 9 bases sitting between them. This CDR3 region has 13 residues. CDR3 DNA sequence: TGTGCCAGCAGCAGATCGGGACAAGAGACCCAGTACTTC. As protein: CASSRSGQETQYF.

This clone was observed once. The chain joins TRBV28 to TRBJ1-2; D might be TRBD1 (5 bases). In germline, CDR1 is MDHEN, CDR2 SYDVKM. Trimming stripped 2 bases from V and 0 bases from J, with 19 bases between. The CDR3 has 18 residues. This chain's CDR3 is CASSLPGGTYSSNYGYTF. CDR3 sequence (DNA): TGTGCCAGCAGTTTACCCGGGGGGACCTACTCTTCTAACTATGGCTACACCTTC.

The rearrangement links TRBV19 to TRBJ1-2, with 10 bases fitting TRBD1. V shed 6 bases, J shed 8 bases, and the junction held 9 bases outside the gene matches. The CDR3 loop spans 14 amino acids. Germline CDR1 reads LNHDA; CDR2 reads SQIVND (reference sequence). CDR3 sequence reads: CASSQTGGSGGYTF. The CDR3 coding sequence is TGTGCCAGTAGCCAGACAGGGGGCTCTGGAGGCTACACCTTC.

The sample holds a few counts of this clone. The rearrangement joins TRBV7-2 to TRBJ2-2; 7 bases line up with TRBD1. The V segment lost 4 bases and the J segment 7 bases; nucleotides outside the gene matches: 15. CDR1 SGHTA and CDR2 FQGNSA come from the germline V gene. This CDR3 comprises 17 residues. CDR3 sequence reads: CASSSLFRQGQGGELFF. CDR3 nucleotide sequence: TGTGCCAGCAGCTCCTTATTCAGACAGGGCCAAGGCGGGGAGCTGTTTTTT.

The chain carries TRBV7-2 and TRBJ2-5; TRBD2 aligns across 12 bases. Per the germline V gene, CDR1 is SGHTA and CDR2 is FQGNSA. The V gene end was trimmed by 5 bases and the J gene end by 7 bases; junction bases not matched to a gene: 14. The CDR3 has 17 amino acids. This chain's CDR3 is CASSPRASGGAFGTQYF. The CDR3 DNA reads TGTGCCAGCAGCCCCCGCGCTAGCGGGGGGGCTTTTGGGACCCAGTACTTC.

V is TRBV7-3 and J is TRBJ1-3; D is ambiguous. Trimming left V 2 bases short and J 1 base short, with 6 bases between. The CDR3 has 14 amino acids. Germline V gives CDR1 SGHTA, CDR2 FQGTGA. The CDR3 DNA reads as TGTGCCAGCAGCTTAGCGGGATCTGGAAACACCATATATTTT. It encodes CASSLAGSGNTIYF.

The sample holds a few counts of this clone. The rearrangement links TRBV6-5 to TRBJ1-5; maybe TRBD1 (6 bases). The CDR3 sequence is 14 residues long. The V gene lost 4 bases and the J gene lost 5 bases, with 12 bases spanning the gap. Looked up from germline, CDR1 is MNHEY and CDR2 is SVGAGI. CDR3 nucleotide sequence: TGTGCCAGCAGTTCGACAGGACCATATCAGCCCCAGCATTTT. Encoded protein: CASSSTGPYQPQHF.

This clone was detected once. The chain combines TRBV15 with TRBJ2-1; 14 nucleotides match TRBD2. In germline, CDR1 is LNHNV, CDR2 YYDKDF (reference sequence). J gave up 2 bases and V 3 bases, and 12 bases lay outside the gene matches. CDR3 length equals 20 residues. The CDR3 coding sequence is TGTGCCACCAGCAGGGGAGCGACTAGCGGGGGGGCCGCAACCTACAATGAGCAGTTCTTC. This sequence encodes CATSRGATSGGAATYNEQFF.

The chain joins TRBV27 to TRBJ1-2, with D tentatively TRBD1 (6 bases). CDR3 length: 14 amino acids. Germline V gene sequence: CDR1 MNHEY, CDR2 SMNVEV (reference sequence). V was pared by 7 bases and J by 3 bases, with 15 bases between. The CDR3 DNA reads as TGTGCCAGCAAATGGGGGCTAGGGGACTATGGCTACACCTTC. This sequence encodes CASKWGLGDYGYTF.

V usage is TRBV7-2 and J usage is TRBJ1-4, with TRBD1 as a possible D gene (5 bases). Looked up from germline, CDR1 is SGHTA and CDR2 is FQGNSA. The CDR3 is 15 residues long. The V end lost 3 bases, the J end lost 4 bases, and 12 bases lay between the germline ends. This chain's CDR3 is CASSFTGSLNEKLFF. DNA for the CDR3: TGTGCCAGCAGCTTCACAGGTTCCCTTAATGAAAAACTGTTTTTT.

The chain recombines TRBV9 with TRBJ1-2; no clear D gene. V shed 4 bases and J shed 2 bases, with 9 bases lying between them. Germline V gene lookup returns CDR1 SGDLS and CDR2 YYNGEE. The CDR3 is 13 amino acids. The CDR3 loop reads CASSQRENYGYTF. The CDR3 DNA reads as TGTGCCAGCAGCCAGAGGGAGAACTATGGCTACACCTTC.

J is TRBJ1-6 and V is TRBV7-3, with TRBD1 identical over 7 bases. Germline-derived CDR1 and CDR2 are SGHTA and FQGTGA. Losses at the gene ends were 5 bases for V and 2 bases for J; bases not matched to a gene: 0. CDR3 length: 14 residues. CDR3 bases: TGTGCCAGCAGCGGGACAGCCTATAATTCACCCCTCCACTTT. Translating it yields CASSGTAYNSPLHF.

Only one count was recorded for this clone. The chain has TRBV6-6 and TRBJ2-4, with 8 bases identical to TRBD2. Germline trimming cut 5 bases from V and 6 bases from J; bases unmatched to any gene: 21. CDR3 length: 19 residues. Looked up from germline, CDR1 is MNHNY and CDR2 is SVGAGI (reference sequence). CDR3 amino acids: CASSPRGGAGMGSGNIQYF. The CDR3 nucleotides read TGTGCCAGCAGTCCCCGGGGGGGGGCAGGAATGGGATCCGGAAACATTCAGTACTTC.

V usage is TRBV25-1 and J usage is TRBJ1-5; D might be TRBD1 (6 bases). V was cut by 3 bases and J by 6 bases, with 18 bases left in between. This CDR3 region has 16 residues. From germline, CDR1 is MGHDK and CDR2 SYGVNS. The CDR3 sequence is CASSDLQGSVGQPQHF. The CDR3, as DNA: TGTGCCAGCAGTGATCTACAGGGTTCGGTGGGTCAGCCCCAGCATTTT.

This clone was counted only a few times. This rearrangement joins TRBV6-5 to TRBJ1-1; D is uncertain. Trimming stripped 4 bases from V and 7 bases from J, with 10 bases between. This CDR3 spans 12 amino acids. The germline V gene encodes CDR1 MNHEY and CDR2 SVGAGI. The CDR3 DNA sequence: TGTGCCAGCAGTTTAGACTTGGGTGAAGCTTTCTTT. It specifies CASSLDLGEAFF.

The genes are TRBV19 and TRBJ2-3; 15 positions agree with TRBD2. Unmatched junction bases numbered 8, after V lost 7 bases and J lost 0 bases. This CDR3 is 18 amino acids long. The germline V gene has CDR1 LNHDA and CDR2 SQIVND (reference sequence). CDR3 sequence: CASTGTSGGHPSTDTQYF. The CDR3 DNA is TGTGCCAGTACCGGGACTAGCGGGGGGCATCCTAGCACAGATACGCAGTATTTT.